The next 18 T cell receptor beta chains were all read from a single sample in a study of blood T cell repertoires in COVID-19. TCRdb keeps only in-frame clones here, not all; method: immunoSEQ multiplex PCR. The data hold some 50,000 clones, with about 90% observed a single time. The specimen sequenced was peripheral blood. The receptors were sampled from a man in his 70s with active COVID-19.

The chain is built from TRBV4-1 and TRBJ2-5; 11 nucleotides match TRBD1. The length of the CDR3 is 17 residues. Trimming removed 4 bases from V and 2 bases from J; junction bases left unmatched: 9. Germline assignment: CDR1 MGHRA and CDR2 YSYEKL. The CDR3 DNA reads as TGCGCCAGCAGCCCAGCCGGGACAGGGGGTGTTCAAGAGACCCAGTACTTC. It is translated as CASSPAGTGGVQETQYF.

The CDR3 coding sequence is TGCGCCAGCAGCTCGGGGACAGGGGGCGCCAAGTTGGCTAATGAAAAACTGTTTTTT. This gives the protein CASSSGTGGAKLANEKLFF. V and J are TRBV5-1 and TRBJ1-4; 12 bases line up with TRBD1. J lost 3 bases, V lost 3 bases, and 12 bases had no gene match. CDR1 is SGHRS and CDR2 is YFSETQ in the germline V gene. The CDR3 is made up of 19 amino acids.

The gene calls are TRBV10-1 and TRBJ2-3, with 9 positions matching TRBD2. The CDR3 runs to 13 residues. In germline, CDR1 is WNHNN, CDR2 SYGVQD (reference sequence). With 9 bases clipped from V and 2 bases from J, the junction kept 3 bases outside the gene matches. CDR3 sequence reads: CASSGGYTDTQYF. Here the CDR3 DNA reads TGCGCCAGTAGCGGGGGATACACAGATACGCAGTATTTT.

The chain carries TRBV7-2 and TRBJ1-2; D gene ambiguous. Germline V gives CDR1 SGHTA, CDR2 FQGNSA. This CDR3 is built from 13 residues. V dropped 1 base and J dropped 10 bases, with 13 bases sitting between them. DNA of the CDR3: TGTGCCAGCAGCTTAGATGGTACCAGGCTCTACACCTTC. Its translation is CASSLDGTRLYTF.

Details on this clone: A junction end diverges from the germline sequence, so it may reflect a read error. The chain is built from TRBV25-1 and TRBJ2-5, with 10 positions matching TRBD1. The CDR3 covers 14 residues. Germline CDR1 is MGHDK and CDR2 is SYGVNS. CDR3 residues: CASCDDRGLETQYF. The CDR3 coding sequence is TGTGCCAGCTGTGACGACAGGGGGCTTGAGACCCAGTACTTC.

V usage is TRBV19 and J usage is TRBJ2-3; 8 bases agree with TRBD2. V dropped 6 bases and J dropped 2; count of bases not matched to a gene: 7. The CDR3 length is 15 residues. Germline V gives CDR1 LNHDA, CDR2 SQIVND (reference sequence). This CDR3 is CASSAARGATDTQYF. The CDR3 DNA follows: TGTGCCAGTAGCGCGGCGCGGGGGGCCACAGATACGCAGTATTTT.

The chain employs TRBV24-1 and TRBJ1-1; the D is unclear. The germline V and J ends were trimmed by 5 bases and 6 bases, with 12 bases remaining between them. The germline V gene encodes CDR1 KGHDR and CDR2 SFDVKD. The CDR3 is 13 amino acids. CDR3 sequence (DNA): TGTGCCACCAGTGCCCCTCTGACTTCTGAAGCTTTCTTT. This gives the protein CATSAPLTSEAFF.

V usage is TRBV11-2 and J usage is TRBJ2-1; a weak D match, TRBD1 (6 bases). The CDR3 sequence is 15 residues long. V lost 3 bases, J lost 2 bases, and 11 bases lay in between. Germline V gene lookup returns CDR1 SGHAT and CDR2 FQNNGV. Here the CDR3 DNA reads TGTGCCAGCAGCTTGGGGGCAGGGGCCTACAATGAGCAGTTCTTC. Translated: CASSLGAGAYNEQFF.

The J gene is TRBJ2-7, the V gene TRBV29-1; D is perhaps TRBD1 (5 bases). The ends were cut back, 0 bases at V and 1 base at J, with 19 bases in the middle. The CDR3 has 17 amino acids. The V gene's germline CDR1 is SQVTM and CDR2 ANQGSEA. CDR3 nucleotide sequence: TGCAGCGTTGAAGATTGGGCCAGTGACAGATCATCCTACGAGCAGTACTTC. It specifies CSVEDWASDRSSYEQYF.

V gene TRBV2 combines with J gene TRBJ2-1; the match to TRBD1 covers 8 bases. J gave up 0 bases and V 5 bases, and 6 bases lay outside the gene matches. CDR3 size: 16 residues. Germline CDR1 is SNHLY and CDR2 is FYNNEI. The CDR3 nucleotides read TGTGCCAGCAGTAGACAGGGGCAAAGCTCCTACAATGAGCAGTTCTTC. Translated: CASSRQGQSSYNEQFF.

The chain employs TRBV14 and TRBJ2-7, with D possibly being TRBD1 (5 bases). The CDR3 runs to 13 residues. Germline-derived CDR1 and CDR2 are SGHDN and FVKESK. V was trimmed by 1 base and J by 6 bases, leaving 10 bases between them. The DNA for the CDR3 is TGTGCCAGCAGCCAAGGCAGGGTAGGCGAGCAGTACTTC. It translates to CASSQGRVGEQYF. Variable domain in full (rest from reference TRBV14 and TRBJ2-7): EAGVTQFPSHSVIEKGQTVTLRCDPISGHDNLYWYRRVMGKEIKFLLHFVKESKQDESGMPNNRFLAERTGGTYSTLKVQPAELEDSGVYFCASSQGRVGEQYFGPGTRLTVT.

J is TRBJ1-2 and V is TRBV5-4; D is possibly TRBD1 (6 bases). Per the germline V gene, CDR1 is SGHNT and CDR2 is YYREEE (reference sequence). With 1 base removed from V and 5 bases from J, the gap between germline ends came to 9 bases. The CDR3 is 13 residues long. The CDR3 DNA reads as TGTGCCAGCAGCTTGTCAGGGGCGTATGGCTACACCTTC. This translates into CASSLSGAYGYTF.

This clone was found once. This chain uses TRBV11-3 with TRBJ2-7; D remains ambiguous. The CDR3 is made up of 12 amino acids. Germline CDR1 is SGHNT and CDR2 is YENEEA. The V and J ends lost 1 base and 12 bases respectively, with 13 bases between them. Written as DNA, the CDR3 is TGTGCCAGCAGCTTAGGGGCAAGTTATTGGTACTTC. Translating gives CASSLGASYWYF.

The chain couples TRBV10-2 to TRBJ2-2, with 9 bases lining up with TRBD2. The CDR3 length is 14 residues. Germline-derived CDR1 and CDR2 are WSHSY and SAAADI. The V segment lost 10 bases and the J segment 7 bases; nucleotides outside the gene matches: 10. CDR3: CAIKPGLAIGELFF. Here the CDR3 DNA reads TGCGCCATCAAACCGGGACTAGCTATCGGGGAGCTGTTTTTT.

V usage is TRBV11-2 and J usage is TRBJ2-3; possibly TRBD2 for D (6 bases). V was trimmed by 1 base and J by 5 bases, leaving 10 bases between them. The germline gives CDR1 SGHAT, CDR2 FQNNGV. The CDR3 extends over 14 amino acids. CDR3 sequence: CASSLGREVDTQYF. The DNA of the CDR3 is TGTGCCAGCAGCTTAGGCAGGGAGGTAGATACGCAGTATTTT.

This sequence joins TRBV19 and TRBJ2-3; 9 bases match TRBD2. Germline V lookup: CDR1 LNHDA, CDR2 SQIVND (reference sequence). The V gene end was trimmed by 8 bases and the J gene end by 2 bases; junction bases not matched to a gene: 11. The length of the CDR3 is 16 residues. CDR3 in DNA: TGTGCCAGTTCTCCTTTAGCGGGGGCCGTCACAGATACGCAGTATTTT. Its translation: CASSPLAGAVTDTQYF.

The chain recombines TRBV6-6 with TRBJ2-7; 9 nucleotides align to TRBD1. Germline assignment: CDR1 MNHNY and CDR2 SVGAGI (reference sequence). The CDR3 has 15 amino acids. V was pared by 7 bases and J by 3 bases, with 10 bases of the junction left unmatched. The CDR3 DNA is TGTGCCAGCACCATAGCCGGGACAGGGAGCTACGAGCAGTACTTC. Its translation: CASTIAGTGSYEQYF.

The chain joins TRBV9 to TRBJ2-3; 15 bases match TRBD2. Per the germline V gene, CDR1 is SGDLS and CDR2 is YYNGEE. The trim removed 0 bases at V and 4 bases at J, leaving 6 bases unmatched. This CDR3 has 18 amino acids. Here the CDR3 DNA reads TGTGCCAGCAGCGTAGGGACTAGCGGGGGGGCAGGTGCAGATACGCAGTATTTT. Its protein is CASSVGTSGGAGADTQYF. Based on the CDR3 plus reference TRBV9 and TRBJ2-3, the full variable domain is DSGVTQTPKHLITATGQRVTLRCSPRSGDLSVYWYQQSLDQGLQFLIQYYNGEERAKGNILERFSAQQFPDLHSELNLSSLELGDSALYFCASSVGTSGGAGADTQYFGPGTRLTVL.